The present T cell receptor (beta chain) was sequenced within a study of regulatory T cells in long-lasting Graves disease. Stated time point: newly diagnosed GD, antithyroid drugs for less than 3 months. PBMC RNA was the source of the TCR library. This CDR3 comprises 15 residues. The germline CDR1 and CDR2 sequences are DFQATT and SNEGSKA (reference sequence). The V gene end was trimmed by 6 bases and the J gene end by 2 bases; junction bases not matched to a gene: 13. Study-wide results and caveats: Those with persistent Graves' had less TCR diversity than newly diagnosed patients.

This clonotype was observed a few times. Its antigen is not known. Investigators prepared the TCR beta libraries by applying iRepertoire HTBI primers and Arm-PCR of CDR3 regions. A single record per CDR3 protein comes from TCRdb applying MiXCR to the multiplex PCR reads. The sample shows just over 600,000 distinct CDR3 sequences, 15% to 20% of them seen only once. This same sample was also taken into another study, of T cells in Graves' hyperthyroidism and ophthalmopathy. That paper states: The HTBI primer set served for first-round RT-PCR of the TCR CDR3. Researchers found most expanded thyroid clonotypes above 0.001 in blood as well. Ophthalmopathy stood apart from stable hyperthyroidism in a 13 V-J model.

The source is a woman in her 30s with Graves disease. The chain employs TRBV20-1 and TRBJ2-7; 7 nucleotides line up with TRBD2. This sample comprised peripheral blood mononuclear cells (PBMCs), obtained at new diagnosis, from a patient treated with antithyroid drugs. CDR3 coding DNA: TGCAGTGCCGACCGGGGAGGGAGCCTTACCTACGAGCAGTACTTC. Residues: CSADRGGSLTYEQYF.